The source of this T cell receptor beta chain is a study of T cells in Graves' hyperthyroidism and ophthalmopathy. Germline V gene data show CDR1 as LNHDA and CDR2 as SQIVND (reference sequence). The V gene end was trimmed by 7 bases and the J gene end by 8 bases; junction bases not matched to a gene: 7. The length of the CDR3 is 13 residues. This clonotype was seen a single time. Its antigen remains unknown. Findings and caveats of the study: Before onset, by a median of approximately 6.8 months, the model predicted ophthalmopathy. A model using 13 V-J features told ophthalmopathy apart from stable hyperthyroidism.

TCR beta CDR3 regions were amplified from RNA transcripts. TCR CDR3 underwent first-round RT-PCR with the HTBI primer set. TCRdb redid the calling of the multiplex PCR reads with MiXCR, one entry per CDR3 protein. Of around 660,000 distinct CDR3 sequences listed, less than 45% are singletons. The TCR sequence derives from an adult man with Graves' disease, either hyperthyroidism or ophthalmopathy (not recorded which). The sequenced material came from peripheral blood or thyroid tissue (not recorded which). V gene TRBV19 combines with J gene TRBJ1-2; 10 nucleotides line up with TRBD1. Here the CDR3 DNA reads TGTGCCAGTACCATCGCGGGACAGGGGGGCTACACCTTC. It yields the protein CASTIAGQGGYTF.